Presented here are 17 T cell receptor beta chains from one specimen sequenced in a study of T-cell memory formation after mild COVID-19 (dated by TCRdb to the early 2020s). The library was prepared using 5' RACE. Data came from an Illumina NovaSeq 6000. TCRdb reprocessed the public reads (quality trimming at Q25 with fastp, clone calling with MiXCR) and kept in-frame beta chains. Duplicate CDR3 protein sequences are folded into a single record with the most common DNA and genes. Recorded for this sample are around 300,000 distinct CDR3 sequences; about an eighth of them occurred a single time. Jointly, the top ten make up about a fifth of the sample. Input material: PBMCs or a T cell subset sorted from them (not recorded which). The receptors come from a man aged 18 to 35 who had mild COVID-19 (a few samples of this study predate the infection). The sample titles of this study are shuffled in the database, so cell type and time point are left out; the donor was told from shared clones.

The V and J genes are TRBV5-1 and TRBJ2-5; D is unclear. This CDR3 spans 12 amino acids. V lost 6 bases and J 4 bases, leaving 10 bases between the germline ends. Germline CDR1 SGHRS, CDR2 YFSETQ. Written as DNA, the CDR3 is TGCGCCAGCAAGTCGACCGGAGAGACCCAGTACTTC. Residues: CASKSTGETQYF.

This sequence joins TRBV20-1 and TRBJ2-6; the match to TRBD2 covers 8 bases. Looked up from germline, CDR1 is DFQATT and CDR2 is SNEGSKA (reference sequence). The CDR3 is 17 residues long. V lost 1 base to trimming and J lost 2 bases; unmatched junction nucleotides: 7. CDR3 DNA sequence: TGCAGTGCTAGAGCAGAAGCGGGGGAAGCTGGGGCCAACGTCCTGACTTTC. This codes for CSARAEAGEAGANVLTF.

This clonotype was counted only a few times. This rearrangement joins TRBV5-8 to TRBJ1-4, with D uncertain. The length of the CDR3 is 16 residues. Germline CDR1 reads SGHTS; CDR2 reads YDEGEE. The germline V and J ends were trimmed by 1 base and 5 bases, with 15 bases remaining between them. CDR3 region: CASSLISDGRNEKLFF. CDR3 nucleotides: TGTGCCAGCAGCTTGATCTCGGACGGGAGAAATGAAAAACTGTTTTTT.

In this sample, this clonotype turned up a few times. The rearrangement uses TRBV9 and TRBJ2-1, with TRBD2 as a possible D gene (6 bases). The CDR3 has 15 amino acids. V lost 3 bases to trimming and J lost 10 bases, with 20 bases between them. CDR1 and CDR2 from the germline V gene are SGDLS and YYNGEE. The CDR3 sequence is CASSAPTPGTQEQFF. DNA of the CDR3: TGTGCCAGCAGCGCCCCCACACCCGGGACTCAAGAGCAGTTCTTC.

This clonotype was counted only a few times. The chain carries TRBV7-2 and TRBJ2-5; D might be TRBD1 (5 bases). V lost 3 bases, J lost 7 bases, and 15 bases lay in between. Germline CDR1 SGHTA, CDR2 FQGNSA. The CDR3 loop spans 14 amino acids. The CDR3 region is CASSLLQPQGTQYF. DNA of the CDR3: TGTGCCAGCAGCTTGCTACAGCCTCAGGGGACCCAGTACTTC.

J is TRBJ2-7 and V is TRBV7-9; D is possibly TRBD1 (5 bases). The germline gives CDR1 SEHNR, CDR2 FQNEAQ (reference sequence). Trimming left V 1 base short and J 2 bases short, with 9 bases between. This CDR3 is 14 amino acids long. As DNA, the CDR3 is TGTGCCAGCAGCTTAGTCAGGGTCCCCTACGAGCAGTACGTC. Encoded protein: CASSLVRVPYEQYV.

The chain uses TRBV7-9 and TRBJ2-1; D gene ambiguous. Germline V gene data show CDR1 as SEHNR and CDR2 as FQNEAQ (reference sequence). CDR3 length: 14 residues. The V and J ends lost 5 bases and 6 bases respectively, with 14 bases between them. This CDR3 is CASSPSDTRNEQFF. CDR3 in DNA: TGTGCCAGCAGCCCGTCCGACACCCGCAATGAGCAGTTCTTC.

This clonotype was counted a few times. J is TRBJ2-7 and V is TRBV9, with 9 bases aligning to TRBD2. The CDR3 is 12 amino acids. Germline values: CDR1 SGDLS, CDR2 YYNGEE. Unmatched junction bases numbered 3, after V lost 8 bases and J lost 3 bases. CDR3 region: CASGRGGYEQYF. CDR3 nucleotides: TGTGCCAGTGGGCGGGGGGGCTACGAGCAGTACTTC.

This clonotype has only a few counts. The chain couples TRBV14 to TRBJ2-2; 9 nucleotides match TRBD1. After removal of 3 bases from V and 5 bases from J, the junction contained 4 bases not matched to a gene. The germline CDR1 and CDR2 sequences are SGHDN and FVKESK. CDR3 length: 15 amino acids. In DNA, the CDR3 is TGTGCCAGCAGCCAGGCGGGACAGGGTACCGGGGAGCTGTTTTTT. Translation gives CASSQAGQGTGELFF.

This clonotype was found a few times. V and J are TRBV5-1 and TRBJ2-5, with 10 bases that match TRBD2. The CDR3 runs 15 residues. J gave up 2 bases and V 3 bases, and 4 bases lay outside the gene matches. In germline, CDR1 is SGHRS, CDR2 YFSETQ. The CDR3, as DNA: TGCGCCAGCAGCTGGAATAGCGGGGGGCAAGAGACCCAGTACTTC. This translates into CASSWNSGGQETQYF.

This clonotype was detected a few times. The CDR3 here is CASRSIGTSGNEQFF. DNA for the CDR3: TGTGCCAGCAGGAGTATCGGGACTAGCGGCAATGAGCAGTTCTTC. The gene calls are TRBV6-5 and TRBJ2-1; 11 bases fit TRBD2. Germline V gene data show CDR1 as MNHEY and CDR2 as SVGAGI. This CDR3 comprises 15 residues. V lost 6 bases to trimming and J lost 6 bases; unmatched junction nucleotides: 7.

In its sample, this clonotype was seen a few times. The V gene is TRBV5-1, the J gene TRBJ2-1; 8 nucleotides align to TRBD2. CDR1 and CDR2 from the germline V gene are SGHRS and YFSETQ. The trim removed 4 bases at V and 11 bases at J, leaving 11 bases unmatched. The CDR3 contains 14 residues. The CDR3 DNA is TGCGCCAGCAGCAACCTAGAGCGGGGGCTTAAGCAGTTCTTC. This sequence encodes CASSNLERGLKQFF.

Note on this clonotype: The junction does not match germline at one end; this may be a read error. The chain uses TRBV3-1 and TRBJ2-5; D is uncertain. CDR3 length: 12 amino acids. Germline values: CDR1 LGHDT, CDR2 YNNKEL (reference sequence). CDR3 amino acids: CASSKDVETQYF. The DNA for the CDR3 is TGTGCCAGCAGCAAAGATGTGGAGACCCAGTACTTC.

This chain uses TRBV30 with TRBJ1-6; D gene ambiguous. CDR3 length: 13 residues. In germline, CDR1 is GTSNPN, CDR2 SVGIG (reference sequence). V was pared by 0 bases and J by 10 bases, with 10 bases between. In nucleotides, the CDR3 is TGTGCCTGGAGTGTACGTGGGGAATCACCCCTCCACTTT. This encodes CAWSVRGESPLHF.

The rearrangement joins TRBV7-3 to TRBJ2-2, with D possibly called TRBD1 or TRBD2 (5 bases each). The V and J ends lost 5 bases and 6 bases respectively, with 13 bases between them. CDR3 size: 14 residues. Germline CDR1 reads SGHTA; CDR2 reads FQGTGA. In DNA, the CDR3 is TGTGCCAGCAGCCCCAACGGGGCGGCCGGGGAGCTGTTTTTT. Protein: CASSPNGAAGELFF.

This clonotype was detected a few times. J is TRBJ1-5 and V is TRBV7-8; D may be TRBD1 (5 bases). Looked up from germline, CDR1 is SGHVS and CDR2 is FQNEAQ. V lost 5 bases, J lost 9 bases, and 14 bases lay in between. This CDR3 contains 13 residues. The CDR3 loop is CASSPRVGLPQHF. As DNA, the CDR3 is TGTGCCAGCAGCCCCAGGGTTGGGTTGCCCCAGCATTTT.

The V gene is TRBV20-1, the J gene TRBJ1-2; 7 bases align to TRBD1. The CDR3 totals 10 residues. The V gene's germline CDR1 is DFQATT and CDR2 SNEGSKA (reference sequence). CDR3 bases: TGCAGCGACAGGGTCTATGGCTACACCTTC. Translated: CSDRVYGYTF.